This T cell receptor beta chain originates from a study of shared clonotypes between healthy human individuals. Study results and limitations: With a few donors compared, 4% to 5.5% of naive CD4 clonotypes were shared.

The assay ran at deep level. Here immunoSEQ multiplex PCR was the method, and the copy in TCRdb shows in-frame clones only, minus some. The sample contains about 2.3 million clones, around 93% of which appear only once. The sample holds one count of this clone. The target antigen is unknown. The sequenced sample was naive CD4+ T cells from PBMCs. Subset: CD45RA+ positively selected. This sequence was found in a man younger than 35 in good health. Some clones in this sample may be carry-over from other donors' samples.

CDR3 coding DNA: TGTGCCAGCAGCTCGGGCGGGAGAGGAGGTTATGGGGCCGAGCAGTACTTC. It translates to CASSSGGRGGYGAEQYF. The V and J genes are TRBV5-5 and TRBJ2-7; TRBD2 aligns across 7 bases. CDR3 size: 17 residues. Germline V gene sequence: CDR1 SGHKS, CDR2 YYEKEE (reference sequence). V lost 3 bases and J lost 6; bases outside the gene matches: 18.